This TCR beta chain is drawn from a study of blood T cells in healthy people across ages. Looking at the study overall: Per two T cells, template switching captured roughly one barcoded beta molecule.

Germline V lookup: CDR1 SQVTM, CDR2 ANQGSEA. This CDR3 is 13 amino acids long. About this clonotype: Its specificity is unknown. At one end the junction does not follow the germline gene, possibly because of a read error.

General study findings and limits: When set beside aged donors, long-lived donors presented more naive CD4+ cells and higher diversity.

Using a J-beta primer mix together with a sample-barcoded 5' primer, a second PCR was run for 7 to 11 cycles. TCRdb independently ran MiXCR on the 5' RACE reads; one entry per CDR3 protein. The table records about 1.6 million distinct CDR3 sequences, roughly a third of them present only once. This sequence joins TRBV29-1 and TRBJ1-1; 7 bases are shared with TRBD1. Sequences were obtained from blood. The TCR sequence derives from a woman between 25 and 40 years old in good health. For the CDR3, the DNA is TGCGGCGTGGGACAGACAGGGAACACTGAAGCTTTCTTT. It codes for CGVGQTGNTEAFF.